The T cell receptor (beta chain) under discussion was sequenced for a study of cytomegalovirus exposure and HLA in healthy donors. Per the germline V gene, CDR1 is GTSNPN and CDR2 is SVGIG (reference sequence). The CDR3 covers 12 residues. Unmatched junction bases numbered 0, after V lost 3 bases and J lost 2 bases. PCR used 60 Vbeta primers and 13 Jbeta primers. Libraries were prepared by immunoSEQ multiplex PCR; TCRdb keeps only in-frame clonotypes and omits some of them. The sample includes 95,000 to 100,000 clones, around 77% seen only once; the top ten take over 6%. The receptor's source is a female donor in good health and CMV-seronegative. Source material: PBMCs. The chain joins TRBV30 to TRBJ1-2; the match to TRBD1 covers 7 bases. CDR3 DNA sequence: TGTGCCTGGAGACAGGGGAACTATGGCTACACCTTC. It specifies CAWRQGNYGYTF.